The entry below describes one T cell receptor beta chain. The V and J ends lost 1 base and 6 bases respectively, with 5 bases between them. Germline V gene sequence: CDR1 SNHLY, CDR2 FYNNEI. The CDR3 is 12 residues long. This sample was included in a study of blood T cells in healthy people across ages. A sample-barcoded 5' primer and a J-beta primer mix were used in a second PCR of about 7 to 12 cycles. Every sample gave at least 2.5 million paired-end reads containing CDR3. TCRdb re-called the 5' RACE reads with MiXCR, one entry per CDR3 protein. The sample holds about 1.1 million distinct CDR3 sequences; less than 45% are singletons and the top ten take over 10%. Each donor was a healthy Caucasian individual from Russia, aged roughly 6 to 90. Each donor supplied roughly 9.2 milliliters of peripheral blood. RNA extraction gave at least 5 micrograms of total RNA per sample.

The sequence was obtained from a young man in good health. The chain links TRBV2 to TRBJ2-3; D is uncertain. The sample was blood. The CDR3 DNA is TGTGCCAGCAGTGAAGTAAGGGATACGCAGTATTTT. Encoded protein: CASSEVRDTQYF.